This record looks at one T cell receptor (beta chain) sequence and its context. Sequencing used immunoSEQ multiplex PCR; TCRdb keeps in-frame clones, though not all of them. The profile shows approximately 150,000 clones, 93% of them singletons. The CDR3 consists of 15 residues. Germline-derived CDR1 and CDR2 are GTSNPN and SVGIG (reference sequence). The V segment lost 0 bases and the J segment 8 bases; nucleotides outside the gene matches: 10. This sample is part of a study of control samples from healthy donors and cancer patients. This sequence was found in a man between 18 and 29 years old in good health. The J gene is TRBJ2-1, the V gene TRBV30, with 7 bases fitting TRBD1. The source material was blood. Here the CDR3 DNA reads TGTGCCTGGAGTGTCGACAGGGCGATTGACGATGAGCAGTTCTTC. Translated: CAWSVDRAIDDEQFF.